This T cell receptor (beta chain) came from a study of cytomegalovirus exposure and HLA in healthy donors. Findings and caveats of the study: Subsequent analysis of the approximately 110 validation repertoires found a tendency for first-cohort TCR clusters to co-occur.

Points on this clone: The antigen remains unidentified.

TCRdb's copy holds only in-frame clones and misses some; the assay was immunoSEQ multiplex PCR. The table lists about 120,000 clones, around 85% of them singletons. The ends lost 4 bases at V and 4 bases at J; junction bases unmatched: 7. The CDR3 length is 14 residues. Germline values: CDR1 SGHNT, CDR2 YYREEE (reference sequence). The receptor was derived from a man between 18 and 29 years old in good health and CMV-seropositive. Sequencing was carried out using PBMCs. The chain joins TRBV5-4 to TRBJ2-7; 8 nucleotides agree with TRBD1. The DNA for the CDR3 is TGTGCCAGCAGCGGGGGCAGGGGGCCGTACGAGCAGTACTTC. Protein sequence: CASSGGRGPYEQYF.